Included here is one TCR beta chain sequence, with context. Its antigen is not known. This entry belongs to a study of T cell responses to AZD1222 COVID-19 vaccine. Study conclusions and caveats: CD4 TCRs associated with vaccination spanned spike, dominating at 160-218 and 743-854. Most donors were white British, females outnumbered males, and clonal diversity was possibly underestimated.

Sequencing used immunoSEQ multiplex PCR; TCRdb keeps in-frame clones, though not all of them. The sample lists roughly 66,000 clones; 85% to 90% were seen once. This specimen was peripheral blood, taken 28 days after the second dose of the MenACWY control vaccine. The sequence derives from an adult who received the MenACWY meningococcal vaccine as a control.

Here the CDR3 reads CASRHLRGTDTQYF. The CDR3 DNA reads TGTGCCAGCAGACACCTCAGGGGCACAGATACGCAGTATTTT. The chain has TRBV6-5 and TRBJ2-3; a possible D gene is TRBD1 (5 bases). Trimming removed 6 bases from V and 1 base from J, with 11 bases in between. Germline-derived CDR1 and CDR2 are MNHEY and SVGAGI. This CDR3 region has 14 residues.